This TCR beta chain is drawn from a study of cytomegalovirus exposure and HLA in healthy donors. General observations from the study: Using the classifier, cytomegalovirus status was reportedly diagnosed with high specificity and sensitivity. Follow-up analysis later connected one missense variant in DCLRE1C with trimming of TCR beta V- and J-genes. Later work found that TCR association rates differed between HLA loci; DRB1 had the most and HLA-C the fewest.

V lost 0 bases to trimming and J lost 5 bases; unmatched junction nucleotides: 8. The V gene's germline CDR1 is SGHNT and CDR2 YYREEE (reference sequence). The CDR3 runs to 15 residues. The PCR made use of 60 Vbeta and 13 Jbeta primers. Generated by immunoSEQ multiplex PCR, the TCRdb table keeps only in-frame clones and is missing some. The data contain around 120,000 clones, roughly four fifths of them seen just once; the ten biggest clones take up about 2%. As regards this clone: The antigen remains unidentified.

The receptor's source is a man between 18 and 35 years old in good health and CMV-seronegative. The chain has TRBV5-4 and TRBJ2-7; 7 nucleotides match TRBD1. The sequencing input was PBMCs. The CDR3 reads CASSLASTGSHEQYF. DNA for the CDR3: TGTGCCAGCAGCTTGGCTTCGACAGGGTCCCACGAGCAGTACTTC.